The 27 T cell receptor beta chains in this list originate from one sample, sequenced in a study of cytomegalovirus exposure and HLA in healthy donors. PCR used 60 Vbeta primers and 13 Jbeta primers. Repertoires were generated with immunoSEQ multiplex PCR, while TCRdb's copy carries only in-frame clones and drops some. The top ten hold under 4% of the sample, which has some 80,000 clones, about four fifths seen once. The specimen was PBMCs. These receptors all come from a man aged 40-49 years in good health and CMV-seronegative.

V gene TRBV9 combines with J gene TRBJ2-7; 8 bases are a match to TRBD1. V shed 3 bases, J shed 7 bases, and the junction held 9 bases outside the gene matches. The germline V gene has CDR1 SGDLS and CDR2 YYNGEE. The CDR3 extends over 14 amino acids. The CDR3 nucleotides read TGTGCCAGCAGCGCGGGGCAGGGGGCGAGGGAGCAGTACTTC. This sequence encodes CASSAGQGAREQYF.

The chain carries TRBV6-5 and TRBJ1-4; D remains unclear. The CDR3 loop spans 13 amino acids. Germline CDR1 MNHEY, CDR2 SVGAGI. V was cut by 5 bases and J by 5 bases, with 9 bases left in between. The DNA of the CDR3 is TGTGCCAGCAGTGGCGGAGGAAATGAAAAACTGTTTTTT. It codes for CASSGGGNEKLFF.

The chain recombines TRBV5-4 with TRBJ1-1, with TRBD1 identical over 11 bases. V was clipped by 4 bases and J by 1 base; unmatched bases: 6. The CDR3 length is 16 residues. Germline CDR1 SGHNT, CDR2 YYREEE (reference sequence). The CDR3 DNA is TGTGCCAGCAGCAAGGGACAGGGGGATGCGAACACTGAAGCTTTCTTT. This sequence encodes CASSKGQGDANTEAFF.

The chain has TRBV6-5 and TRBJ1-6, with 8 bases matching TRBD1. Germline CDR1 MNHEY, CDR2 SVGAGI. CDR3 length: 14 amino acids. J gave up 9 bases and V 6 bases, and 7 bases lay outside the gene matches. The DNA for the CDR3 is TGTGCCAGCAGGGAGGACAGGGAGAGTTCACCCCTCCACTTT. This gives the protein CASREDRESSPLHF.

The chain uses TRBV7-9 and TRBJ1-4; no clear D gene. The CDR3 runs to 15 residues. The V end lost 4 bases, the J end lost 4 bases, and 13 bases lay between the germline ends. CDR1 is SEHNR, CDR2 FQNEAQ, per germline (reference sequence). The CDR3 coding sequence is TGTGCCAGCAGCTCTCGCGGCAGAAATAATGAAAAACTGTTTTTT. Encoded protein: CASSSRGRNNEKLFF.

A note on this clone: An end of the junction does not agree with germline; a read error may underlie this. This chain joins TRBV7-9 and TRBJ2-7; D remains ambiguous. The CDR3 sequence is 11 residues long. Germline-derived CDR1 and CDR2 are SEHNR and FQNEAQ (reference sequence). CDR3 protein: CSSSFRYEQYF. The CDR3 DNA follows: TGTTCCAGCAGCTTCCGCTACGAGCAGTACTTC.

V gene TRBV9 combines with J gene TRBJ1-2; the D gene is possibly TRBD1 (5 bases). CDR3 size: 15 residues. V lost 1 base and J 1 base, leaving 11 bases between the germline ends. Germline V CDR1 and CDR2: SGDLS, YYNGEE. CDR3 loop: CASSVFGGGNYGYTF. The CDR3 nucleotides are TGTGCCAGCAGCGTATTCGGGGGGGGTAACTATGGCTACACCTTC.

The chain combines TRBV30 with TRBJ2-7; D is possibly TRBD2 (6 bases). V was trimmed by 3 bases and J by 1 base, leaving 10 bases between them. Germline V gene data show CDR1 as GTSNPN and CDR2 as SVGIG (reference sequence). The CDR3 length is 13 residues. The CDR3: CAWRTRGSYEQYF. The CDR3 bases are TGTGCCTGGAGGACTAGAGGGTCCTACGAGCAGTACTTC.

The chain employs TRBV5-1 and TRBJ2-2; maybe TRBD2 (6 bases). Trimming pared 4 bases from V and 0 bases from J, leaving 13 bases between. In germline, CDR1 is SGHRS, CDR2 YFSETQ. CDR3 length: 16 residues. CDR3 nucleotide sequence: TGCGCCAGCAGCCAAGTGGTAGCGGCGAACACCGGGGAGCTGTTTTTT. This codes for CASSQVVAANTGELFF.

The count of this clone is one. The CDR3 here is CASSRDRGSVTQYF. The CDR3 nucleotides are TGTGCCAGCAGCCGAGACAGGGGTTCAGTGACCCAGTACTTC. The rearrangement uses TRBV14 and TRBJ2-5, with TRBD1 matching over 8 bases. The trim removed 4 bases at V and 7 bases at J, leaving 8 bases unmatched. The CDR3 contains 14 residues. Germline CDR1 reads SGHDN; CDR2 reads FVKESK.

This rearrangement joins TRBV7-2 to TRBJ2-4, with 7 bases matching TRBD2. The CDR3 totals 13 residues. Losses at the gene ends were 5 bases for V and 8 bases for J; bases not matched to a gene: 6. From germline, CDR1 is SGHTA and CDR2 FQGNSA. The CDR3 nucleotides are TGTGCCAGCAGCCCTCGCGGGGGTGACATTCAGTACTTC. This encodes CASSPRGGDIQYF.

The rearrangement joins TRBV18 to TRBJ1-3; D is possibly TRBD1 (6 bases). V was shortened by 0 bases and J by 1 base, with 10 bases between the two germline ends. The CDR3 has 16 residues. Germline V lookup: CDR1 KGHSH, CDR2 LQKENI. CDR3 protein: CASSPPARGSGNTIYF. For the CDR3, the DNA is TGTGCCAGCTCACCACCGGCCAGGGGTTCTGGAAACACCATATATTTT.

The chain has TRBV6-5 and TRBJ1-5; tentative D call: TRBD1 (5 bases). V lost 10 bases and J 6 bases, leaving 16 bases between the germline ends. From germline, CDR1 is MNHEY and CDR2 SVGAGI. The CDR3 runs to 13 residues. The CDR3 protein is CATRTTASQPQHF. The CDR3 bases are TGTGCCACCAGGACAACGGCAAGTCAGCCCCAGCATTTT.

This clone was counted only a few times. The chain recombines TRBV5-8 with TRBJ2-7, with D possibly being TRBD2 (5 bases). Germline lookup yields CDR1 SGHTS and CDR2 YDEGEE. The CDR3 covers 14 residues. Trimming stripped 5 bases from V and 4 bases from J, with 16 bases between. CDR3 sequence reads: CASSQLGSGYEQYF. Here the CDR3 DNA reads TGTGCCAGCAGTCAGTTGGGGAGTGGGTACGAGCAGTACTTC.

The chain combines TRBV29-1 with TRBJ2-3; 9 bases align to TRBD1. This CDR3 is built from 15 residues. Trimming removed 4 bases from V and 1 base from J; junction bases left unmatched: 6. Per germline, CDR1 SQVTM and CDR2 ANQGSEA. CDR3 amino acids: CSVAKRDRGTDTQYF. As DNA, the CDR3 is TGCAGCGTTGCTAAACGGGACAGGGGCACAGATACGCAGTATTTT.

The chain has TRBV19 and TRBJ1-4; D gene unclear. This CDR3 region has 13 residues. V lost 6 bases to trimming and J lost 7 bases, with 12 bases between them. Germline-derived CDR1 and CDR2 are LNHDA and SQIVND (reference sequence). CDR3 in DNA: TGTGCCAGTAGACTCCAGACGGGTGAAAAACTGTTTTTT. It translates to CASRLQTGEKLFF.

The chain is built from TRBV27 and TRBJ2-7; 7 nucleotides agree with TRBD2. CDR1 and CDR2 from the germline V gene are MNHEY and SMNVEV (reference sequence). V was pared by 5 bases and J by 0 bases, with 4 bases of the junction left unmatched. This CDR3 is 14 amino acids long. The CDR3 region is CASSDWGGSYEQYF. In nucleotides, the CDR3 is TGTGCCAGCAGTGACTGGGGGGGCTCCTACGAGCAGTACTTC.

The chain recombines TRBV4-2 with TRBJ2-3, with a tentative D call TRBD2 (5 bases). The germline V gene has CDR1 LGHNA and CDR2 YNFKEQ. V shed 0 bases and J shed 3 bases, with 10 bases lying between them. The CDR3 spans 15 residues. The CDR3 DNA reads TGTGCCAGCAGCCAAGATTACGGGGTGACAGATACGCAGTATTTT. Its protein is CASSQDYGVTDTQYF.

This rearrangement joins TRBV19 to TRBJ1-2; 9 bases are a match to TRBD1. After removal of 2 bases from V and 2 bases from J, the junction contained 9 bases not matched to a gene. CDR1 is LNHDA, CDR2 SQIVND, per germline (reference sequence). This CDR3 comprises 17 residues. CDR3 DNA: TGTGCCAGTAGTATAAAGACCGGGACAGGGATGAACTATGGCTACACCTTC. Translation gives CASSIKTGTGMNYGYTF.

The V call is TRBV7-3, the J call TRBJ2-2, with 10 bases matching TRBD1. This CDR3 is built from 17 residues. V lost 2 bases, J lost 4 bases, and 7 bases stayed unmatched. Germline CDR1 is SGHTA and CDR2 is FQGTGA. The CDR3 bases are TGTGCCAGCAGCTTAGGGGGACAGGGGCGGTCCACCGGGGAGCTGTTTTTT. It yields the protein CASSLGGQGRSTGELFF.

This clone was recorded only once. The chain employs TRBV30 and TRBJ1-2, with unresolved D. The germline V gene has CDR1 GTSNPN and CDR2 SVGIG (reference sequence). Trimming stripped 4 bases from V and 0 bases from J, with 12 bases between. The CDR3 totals 14 residues. CDR3 DNA sequence: TGTGCCTGGACCTTGACGGGAACTAACTATGGCTACACCTTC. It encodes CAWTLTGTNYGYTF.

The chain has TRBV19 and TRBJ2-5; D is possibly TRBD2 (5 bases). The CDR3 has 13 residues. CDR1 LNHDA and CDR2 SQIVND come from the germline V gene (reference sequence). The V gene lost 6 bases and the J gene lost 1 base, with 9 bases spanning the gap. As DNA, the CDR3 is TGTGCCAGTAGGGCCGGGATCCAAGAGACCCAGTACTTC. Its translation is CASRAGIQETQYF.

This clone turned up a few times. The chain recombines TRBV30 with TRBJ1-6; D uncertain. CDR1 is GTSNPN, CDR2 SVGIG, per germline (reference sequence). Trimming pared 4 bases from V and 0 bases from J, leaving 13 bases between. The CDR3 has 16 amino acids. The CDR3 reads CAWKGGLNSYNSPLHF. CDR3 in DNA: TGTGCCTGGAAGGGAGGTCTGAACTCCTATAATTCACCCCTCCACTTT.

The V call is TRBV19, the J call TRBJ2-7; D perhaps matches TRBD2 (6 bases). The V and J ends lost 7 bases and 1 base respectively, with 17 bases between them. Germline-derived CDR1 and CDR2 are LNHDA and SQIVND (reference sequence). The CDR3 is made up of 15 amino acids. This chain's CDR3 is CASTQDYPLSYEQYF. The CDR3 DNA follows: TGTGCCAGTACACAGGACTACCCCTTATCCTACGAGCAGTACTTC.

This clone has more than one count but fewer than ten. This chain links TRBV27 with TRBJ2-1; TRBD2 aligns across 12 bases. There are 17 residues in the CDR3. Losses at the gene ends were 2 bases for V and 4 bases for J; bases not matched to a gene: 6. Per germline, CDR1 MNHEY and CDR2 SMNVEV (reference sequence). CDR3 loop: CASSLRLAGGNYNEQFF. CDR3 coding DNA: TGTGCCAGCAGTTTACGGCTAGCGGGGGGGAATTACAATGAGCAGTTCTTC.

J is TRBJ1-5 and V is TRBV6-5; TRBD1 agrees at 7 bases. The CDR3 is 15 amino acids. The germline V gene encodes CDR1 MNHEY and CDR2 SVGAGI. J gave up 4 bases and V 6 bases, and 9 bases lay outside the gene matches. CDR3 DNA sequence: TGTGCCAGCAGACTGACTAAACAGGGGAATCAGCCCCAGCATTTT. Protein: CASRLTKQGNQPQHF.

This clone appeared once. The chain has TRBV7-2 and TRBJ1-5; possibly TRBD1 for D (6 bases). The CDR3 runs to 13 residues. Between the trimmed V and J ends, which lost 4 bases and 6 bases, there was a span of 10 bases. Germline lookup yields CDR1 SGHTA and CDR2 FQGNSA. DNA for the CDR3: TGTGCCAGCAGCTCGCAGGGGCTTCAGCCCCAGCATTTT. Protein sequence: CASSSQGLQPQHF.